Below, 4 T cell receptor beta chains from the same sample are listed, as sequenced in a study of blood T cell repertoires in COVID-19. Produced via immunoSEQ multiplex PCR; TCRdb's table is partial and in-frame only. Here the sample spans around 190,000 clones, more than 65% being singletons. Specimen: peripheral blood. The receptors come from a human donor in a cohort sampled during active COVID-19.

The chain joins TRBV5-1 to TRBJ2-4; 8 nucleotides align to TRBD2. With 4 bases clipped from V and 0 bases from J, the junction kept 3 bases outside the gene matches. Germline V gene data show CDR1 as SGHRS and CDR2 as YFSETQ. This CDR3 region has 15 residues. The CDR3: CASSTSGLAKNIQYF. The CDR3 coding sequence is TGCGCCAGCAGCACTAGCGGACTAGCCAAAAACATTCAGTACTTC.

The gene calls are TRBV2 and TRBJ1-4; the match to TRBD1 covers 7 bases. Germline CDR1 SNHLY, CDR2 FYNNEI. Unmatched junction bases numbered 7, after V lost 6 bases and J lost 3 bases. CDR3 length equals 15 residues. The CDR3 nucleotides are TGTGCCAGCAGGGAGGGGGCCGTAGCTAATGAAAAACTGTTTTTT. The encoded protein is CASREGAVANEKLFF.

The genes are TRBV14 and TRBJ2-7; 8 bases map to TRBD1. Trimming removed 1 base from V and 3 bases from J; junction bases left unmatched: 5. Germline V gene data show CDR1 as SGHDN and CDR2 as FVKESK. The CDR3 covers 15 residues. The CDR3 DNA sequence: TGTGCCAGCAGCCAAGCCGGGACAGGTTTCTACGAGCAGTACTTC. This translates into CASSQAGTGFYEQYF.

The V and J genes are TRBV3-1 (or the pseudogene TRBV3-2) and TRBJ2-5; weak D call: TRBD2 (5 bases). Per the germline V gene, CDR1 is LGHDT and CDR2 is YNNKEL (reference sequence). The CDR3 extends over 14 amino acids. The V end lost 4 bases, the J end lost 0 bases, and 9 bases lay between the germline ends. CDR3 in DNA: TGTGCCAGCAGCCTTAGAGGGTACCAAGAGACCCAGTACTTC. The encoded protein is CASSLRGYQETQYF.